The clone carrying this TCR beta chain has a handful of counts. Its target is unknown. Through a sample-barcoded 5' primer and a J-beta primer mix, a second PCR was run for roughly 6 to 12 cycles. MiXCR, applied by TCRdb to the 5' RACE reads, yields one record per CDR3 protein. Here the sample spans about 1.1 million distinct CDR3 sequences, around two fifths being singletons. This specimen comes from a study of blood T cells in healthy people across ages. Overall study findings and caveats: It was the long-lived donors that had more naive CD4+ cells and higher diversity than aged donors. Total diversity from one million sequenced T cells was likely underestimated.

Caucasian, healthy and from Russia, the donors were aged between about 6 and 90. Per sample, a minimum of 7 million PBMCs were isolated. This CDR3 region has 13 residues. V lost 3 bases to trimming and J lost 7 bases, with 9 bases between them. V and J are TRBV12-3 or TRBV12-4 and TRBJ1-4, with a tentative D call TRBD1 (5 bases). The specimen was blood. This receptor was identified in a man between 18 and 35 years old in good health. The CDR3 DNA reads TGTGCCAGCAGTTTTGGGGGTAGTGAAAAACTGTTTTTT. Translated, it gives CASSFGGSEKLFF.